This TCR beta chain comes out of a study of T cell responses to AZD1222 COVID-19 vaccine. As regards this clone: Its antigen is not known.

From germline, CDR1 is SNHLY and CDR2 FYNNEI. Trimming removed 7 bases at V and 4 bases at J, with 17 bases between. The CDR3 sequence is 14 residues long. Study-level points and caveats: Of spike-specific TCRs, nearly half reportedly target regions left unmutated in variants. Clonal diversity may have been underestimated, and the donors were mostly white British, with more females than males. Spike-wide vaccine-associated CD4 TCRs dominated at 160-218 and 743-854. It was only after the peak T cell response that any repertoires were sampled.

Generated by immunoSEQ multiplex PCR, the TCRdb table keeps only in-frame clones and is missing some. The table has about 120,000 clones, 85% to 90% seen once. The clonotype originates from an adult who received the AZD1222 COVID-19 vaccine. The chain has TRBV2 and TRBJ2-7; D could derive from TRBD1 or TRBD2 (7 bases each). The sample here was peripheral blood, taken 28 days after the second AZD1222 dose. CDR3 DNA: TGTGCCAGCACCAGGGAGGGACAGAGATACGAGCAGTACTTC. Its translation is CASTREGQRYEQYF.